The next 14 T cell receptor beta chains were all read from a single sample in a study of T cells in Graves' hyperthyroidism and ophthalmopathy. The source material, RNA transcripts, was used to amplify TCR beta CDR3 regions. The TCR CDR3 was amplified in a first-round RT-PCR using the HTBI primer set. Each CDR3 protein is one row after TCRdb ran MiXCR on the multiplex PCR reads. This repertoire shows around 600,000 distinct CDR3 sequences, less than 45% found once; its top ten account for less than 9.5%. The sample taken for sequencing was peripheral blood or thyroid tissue (not recorded which). Every receptor here comes from an adult man with Graves' disease, either hyperthyroidism or ophthalmopathy (not recorded which).

The chain uses TRBV25-1 and TRBJ2-5; 8 bases map to TRBD1. This CDR3 has 15 residues. Trimming removed 3 bases from V and 4 bases from J; junction bases left unmatched: 7. Germline lookup yields CDR1 MGHDK and CDR2 SYGVNS. Here the CDR3 DNA reads TGTGCCAGCAGTGACGGACAGGGACGGGCAGAGACCCAGTACTTC. Translating it yields CASSDGQGRAETQYF.

This clonotype appeared a few times. The chain is built from TRBV20-1 and TRBJ1-5, with TRBD1 identical over 7 bases. Trimming cost V 4 bases and J 4 bases; bases outside gene matches: 4. The CDR3 consists of 13 residues. CDR1 DFQATT and CDR2 SNEGSKA come from the germline V gene (reference sequence). DNA for the CDR3: TGCAGTGCTAAAACAGGGGTGAATCAGCCCCAGCATTTT. Protein sequence: CSAKTGVNQPQHF.

CDR3 bases: TGCAGTGCTACGGACATTTTGAATGGCAATCAGCCCCAGCATTTT. Amino acid sequence: CSATDILNGNQPQHF. The chain carries TRBV20-1 and TRBJ1-5; weak D call: TRBD1 (5 bases). This CDR3 is 15 amino acids long. The V gene lost 4 bases and the J gene lost 2 bases, with 15 bases spanning the gap. Germline CDR1 is DFQATT and CDR2 is SNEGSKA (reference sequence).

This clonotype was recorded many times. V and J are TRBV15 and TRBJ2-7; D uncertain. Germline V gene lookup returns CDR1 LNHNV and CDR2 YYDKDF (reference sequence). The CDR3 covers 13 residues. The ends were cut back, 0 bases at V and 7 bases at J, with 10 bases in the middle. Here the CDR3 DNA reads TGTGCCACCAGCAGAGATCTCCCTGTTGAGCAGTACTTC. This gives the protein CATSRDLPVEQYF.

This sequence joins TRBV29-1 and TRBJ1-4; 9 positions match TRBD1. Germline V lookup: CDR1 SQVTM, CDR2 ANQGSEA. Germline trimming cut 5 bases from V and 7 bases from J; bases unmatched to any gene: 8. The CDR3 extends over 14 amino acids. The CDR3 loop reads CSVTGQGTSEKLFF. Written as DNA, the CDR3 is TGCAGCGTTACCGGACAGGGGACGAGTGAAAAACTGTTTTTT.

Notes on this clonotype: The CDR3 carries no conserved terminal phenylalanine or tryptophan, so it likely arises from a read error. The chain uses TRBV6-5 and TRBJ1-2; D perhaps matches TRBD1 (5 bases). With 5 bases removed from V and 2 bases from J, the gap between germline ends came to 9 bases. This CDR3 is 13 amino acids long. Germline-derived CDR1 and CDR2 are MNHEY and SVGAGI. Written as DNA, the CDR3 is TGTGCCAGCAGTCTCGACAGAAACTATGGCTACACCTCC. Amino acid sequence: CASSLDRNYGYTS.

In its sample, this clonotype was seen many times. The chain carries TRBV29-1 and TRBJ2-2, with D hard to call. Germline CDR1 and CDR2: SQVTM and ANQGSEA. This CDR3 has 13 amino acids. V lost 4 bases to trimming and J lost 4 bases, with 10 bases between them. CDR3 bases: TGCAGCGTTGGCCAATTGAGCACCGGGGAGCTGTTTTTT. It translates to CSVGQLSTGELFF.

The V gene is TRBV20-1, the J gene TRBJ1-5, with 10 bases identical to TRBD1. V trimming: 4 bases; J trimming: 2 bases; junction bases outside the gene matches: 11. The germline V gene has CDR1 DFQATT and CDR2 SNEGSKA (reference sequence). There are 17 residues in the CDR3. This CDR3 reads CSATLTGGRIGNQPQHF. The CDR3, as DNA: TGCAGTGCTACCCTGACAGGGGGCAGGATTGGCAATCAGCCCCAGCATTTT.

The chain uses TRBV10-3 and TRBJ1-5; TRBD1 aligns across 8 bases. The CDR3 runs to 15 residues. V was clipped by 6 bases and J by 2 bases; unmatched bases: 6. The germline CDR1 and CDR2 sequences are ENHRY and SYGVKD. The CDR3 loop is CAIRSSGGGNQPQHF. Here the CDR3 DNA reads TGTGCCATCAGGTCTTCAGGGGGCGGCAATCAGCCCCAGCATTTT.

Concerning this clonotype: A much larger clonotype is one base distant, so this may be a read error. This chain uses TRBV10-3 with TRBJ1-1, with TRBD1 identical over 7 bases. The V gene's germline CDR1 is ENHRY and CDR2 SYGVKD. Trimming removed 0 bases from V and 4 bases from J; junction bases left unmatched: 5. This CDR3 comprises 15 residues. In DNA, the CDR3 is TGTGCCATCAGTGAGTCGGGACAGCGGAGCACTGAAGCTTTCTTT. Protein: CAISESGQRSTEAFF.

This clonotype was observed a handful of times. The genes are TRBV24-1 and TRBJ2-2; no reliable D call. This CDR3 is built from 14 residues. CDR1 and CDR2 from the germline V gene are KGHDR and SFDVKD. The V end was cut by 0 bases, the J end by 6 bases, with 7 bases between. CDR3 in amino acids: CATSDLPPPGELFF. In DNA form, the CDR3 reads TGTGCCACCAGTGATTTGCCGCCGCCCGGGGAGCTGTTTTTT.

This chain connects TRBV7-2 to TRBJ2-6; D not certain. Looked up from germline, CDR1 is SGHTA and CDR2 is FQGNSA. This CDR3 contains 14 residues. The V gene lost 7 bases and the J gene lost 3 bases, with 10 bases spanning the gap. The CDR3 protein is CASTRRLGANVLTF. CDR3 coding DNA: TGTGCCAGCACTCGGCGGCTTGGGGCCAACGTCCTGACTTTC. Full variable domain (outside the CDR3, taken from reference TRBV7-2 and TRBJ2-6): GAGVSQSPSNKVTEKGKDVELRCDPISGHTALYWYRQSLGQGLEFLIYFQGNSAPDKSGLPSDRFSAERTGGSVSTLTIQRTQQEDSAVYLCASTRRLGANVLTFGAGSRLTVL.

This clonotype appeared once. This rearrangement joins TRBV20-1 to TRBJ1-5; tentative D call: TRBD1 (5 bases). Trimming took 6 bases from V and 3 from J, leaving 18 bases between them. Per the germline V gene, CDR1 is DFQATT and CDR2 is SNEGSKA (reference sequence). The CDR3 has 15 residues. The CDR3 here is CSARWTGGFNQPQHF. CDR3 nucleotides: TGCAGTGCCCGATGGACGGGGGGTTTCAATCAGCCCCAGCATTTT.

This chain connects TRBV7-2 to TRBJ1-6; D unresolved. The V end lost 1 base, the J end lost 9 bases, and 7 bases lay between the germline ends. The CDR3 is made up of 13 amino acids. Germline V gene lookup returns CDR1 SGHTA and CDR2 FQGNSA. The CDR3 sequence: CASSLGRSSPLHF. The DNA for the CDR3 is TGTGCCAGCAGCTTAGGGCGTAGTTCACCCCTCCACTTT.